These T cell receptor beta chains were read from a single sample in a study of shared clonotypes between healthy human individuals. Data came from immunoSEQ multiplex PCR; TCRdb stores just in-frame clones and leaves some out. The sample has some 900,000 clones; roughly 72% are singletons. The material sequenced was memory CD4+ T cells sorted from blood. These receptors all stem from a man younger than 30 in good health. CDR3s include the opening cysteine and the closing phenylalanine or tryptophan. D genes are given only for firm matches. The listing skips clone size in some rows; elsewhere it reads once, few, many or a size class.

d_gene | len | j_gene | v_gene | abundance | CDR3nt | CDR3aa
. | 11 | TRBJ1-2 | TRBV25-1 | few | TGTGCCAGCAGTCGAGGGTTTGGCTACACCTTC | CASSRGFGYTF
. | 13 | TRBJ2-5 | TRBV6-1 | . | TGTGCCAGCCCTTCAGCGCTGGGGGAGACCCAGTACTTC | CASPSALGETQYF
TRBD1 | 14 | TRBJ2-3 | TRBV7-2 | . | TGTGCCACCTCCCCGGGACAGATTATGGATACGCAGTATTTT | CATSPGQIMDTQYF
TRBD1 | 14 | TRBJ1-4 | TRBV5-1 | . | TGCGCCAGCAGCTCCGGGACAGATAATGAAAAACTGTTTTTT | CASSSGTDNEKLFF
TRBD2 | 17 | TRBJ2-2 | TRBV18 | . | TGTGCCAGCTCACGGGCCGGTCGGACTAGCGCCACCGGGGAGCTGTTTTTT | CASSRAGRTSATGELFF
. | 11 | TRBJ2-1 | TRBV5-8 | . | TGTGCCAGCAGCTTGTTACTTGGCCAGTTCTTC | CASSLLLGQFF
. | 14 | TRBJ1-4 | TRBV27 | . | TGTGCCAGCAGCCCTGGTCGGGGGCGAGAAAAACTGTTTTTT | CASSPGRGREKLFF
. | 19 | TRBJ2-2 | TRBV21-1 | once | TGTGCCAGCAGCGACACGGGGGGACTAGCGGGAGTTCGGACCGGGGAGCTGTTTTTT | CASSDTGGLAGVRTGELFF
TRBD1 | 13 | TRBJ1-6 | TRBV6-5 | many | TGTGCCAGCGGGACAGAGACTAATTCACCCCTCCACTTT | CASGTETNSPLHF
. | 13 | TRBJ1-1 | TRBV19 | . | TGTGCCAGTAGTTCAGGGCTGAACACTGAAGCTTTCTTT | CASSSGLNTEAFF
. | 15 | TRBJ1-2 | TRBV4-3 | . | TGCGCCAGCAGCCAAGATCTGACAACCACCCATGGCTACACCTTC | CASSQDLTTTHGYTF
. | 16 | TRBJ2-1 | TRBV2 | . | TGTGCCAGCAGCAGAGGCCCCGGCCGCTCCTACAATGAGCAGTTCTTC | CASSRGPGRSYNEQFF
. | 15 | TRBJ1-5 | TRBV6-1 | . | TGTGCCAGCAGTGAAGGGATGTCTCAGGGTCAGCCCCAGCATTTT | CASSEGMSQGQPQHF
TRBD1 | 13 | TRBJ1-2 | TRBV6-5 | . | TGTGCCAGCAGTCAAAAGACAGGGCATGGCTACACCTTC | CASSQKTGHGYTF
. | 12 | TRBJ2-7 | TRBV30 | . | TGTGCCTGGAGTGTAAAGCCTCGCGAGCAGTACTTC | CAWSVKPREQYF
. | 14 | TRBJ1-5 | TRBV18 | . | TGTGCCAGCTCACCGGCAGGGGTGGGTCAGCCCCAGCATTTT | CASSPAGVGQPQHF
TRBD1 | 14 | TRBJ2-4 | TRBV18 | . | TGTGCCAGCTCACCAGGACAGGGGGCTAACATTCAGTACTTC | CASSPGQGANIQYF
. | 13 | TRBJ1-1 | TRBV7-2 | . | TGTGCCAGCAGCTTAAGACAGCACACTGAAGCTTTCTTT | CASSLRQHTEAFF
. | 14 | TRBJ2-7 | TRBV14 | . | TGTGCCAGCAGCCTACTTACCCCACCCTACGAGCAGTACTTC | CASSLLTPPYEQYF
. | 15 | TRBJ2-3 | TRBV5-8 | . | TGTGCCAGCAGCTCCGAAAGGTGGAGCACAGATACGCAGTATTTT | CASSSERWSTDTQYF
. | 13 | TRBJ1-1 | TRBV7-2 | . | TGTGCCAGCAGCCCAAACAGAAACACTGAAGCTTTCTTT | CASSPNRNTEAFF
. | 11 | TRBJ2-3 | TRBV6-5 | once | TGTGCCGTCAACGGTGTTACAGAGCAGTATTTT | CAVNGVTEQYF
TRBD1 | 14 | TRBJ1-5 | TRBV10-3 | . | TGTGCCATCAGTGAGGGCCAGGGGGATCAGCCCCAGCATTTT | CAISEGQGDQPQHF
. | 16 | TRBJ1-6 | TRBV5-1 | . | TGCGCCAGCAGCTTGGCGCCGGCGGATGGTAATTCACCCCTCCACTTT | CASSLAPADGNSPLHF
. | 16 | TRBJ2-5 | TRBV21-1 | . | TGTGCCAGCAGCAAAGCCGGGACTAGCCGGAAAGAGACCCAGTACTTC | CASSKAGTSRKETQYF
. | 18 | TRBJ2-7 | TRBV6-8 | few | TGTGCCAGCAGTTACCCCCACAGGAAAGCCAGTGTCTGCTACGAGCAGTACTTC | CASSYPHRKASVCYEQYF
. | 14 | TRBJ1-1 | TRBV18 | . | TGTGCCAGCTCCCGACGGGACACGAACACTGAAGCTTTCTTT | CASSRRDTNTEAFF
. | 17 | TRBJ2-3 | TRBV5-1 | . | TGCGCCAGCAGCTTGGATGGCAGGCTCAGCGACACAGATACGCAGTATTTT | CASSLDGRLSDTDTQYF
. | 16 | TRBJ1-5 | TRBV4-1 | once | TGCGCCAGCAGCCAAAGGACCGACTATAGCAATCAGCCCCAGCATTTT | CASSQRTDYSNQPQHF
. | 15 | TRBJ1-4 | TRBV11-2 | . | TGTGCCAGCAGCCCCTCCTATCCACAGAATGAAAAACTGTTTTTT | CASSPSYPQNEKLFF
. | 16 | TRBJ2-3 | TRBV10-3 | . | TGTGCCATCAGTGAGAGTAGGGGAGTTGGCACAGATACGCAGTATTTT | CAISESRGVGTDTQYF
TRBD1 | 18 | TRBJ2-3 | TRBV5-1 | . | TGCGCCAGCAGCCTGGGGGGGTTTACGGGACAGGGTAAAGATACGCAGTATTTT | CASSLGGFTGQGKDTQYF
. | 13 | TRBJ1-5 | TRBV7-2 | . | TGTGCCAGCAGTTACAGAGGGGAACAGCCCCAGCATTTT | CASSYRGEQPQHF
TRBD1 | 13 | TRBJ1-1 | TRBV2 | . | TGTGCCAGCGGGGACAGGGGGATCACTGAAGCTTTCTTT | CASGDRGITEAFF
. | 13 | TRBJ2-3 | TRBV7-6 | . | TGTGCCAGCAGCTTAGATTTTTCAGATACGCAGTATTTT | CASSLDFSDTQYF
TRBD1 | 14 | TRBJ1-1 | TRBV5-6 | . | TGTGCCAGCAGCCCCAACCAATGGACAGGATGGGCTTTCTTT | CASSPNQWTGWAFF
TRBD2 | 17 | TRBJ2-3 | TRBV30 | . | TGTGCCTGGAGTTCGAGGAGGACTAGCGGGAGCACAGATACGCAGTATTTT | CAWSSRRTSGSTDTQYF
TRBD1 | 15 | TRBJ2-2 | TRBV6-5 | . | TGTGCCAGCAGTTACTCGGACAGGGCAGCCGGGGAGCTGTTTTTT | CASSYSDRAAGELFF
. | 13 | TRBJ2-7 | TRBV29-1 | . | TGCAGCGTTGATTCGCCGGGCTCCTACGAGCAGTACTTC | CSVDSPGSYEQYF
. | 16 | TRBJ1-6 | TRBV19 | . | TGTGCCAGTACCGCTCGGGGGGCCGGCTATAATTCACCCCTCCACTTT | CASTARGAGYNSPLHF
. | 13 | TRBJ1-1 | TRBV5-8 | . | TGTGCCAGCAGCTTGGTCAAGGCGGCTGAAGCTTTCTTT | CASSLVKAAEAFF
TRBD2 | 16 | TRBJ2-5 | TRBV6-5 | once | TGTGCCAGCAGTTTTCTAGCGGGGGGCCACCAAGAGACCCAGTACTTC | CASSFLAGGHQETQYF
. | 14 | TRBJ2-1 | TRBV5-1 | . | TGCGCCAGCAGCGAGTCGGCACTCTACAATGAGCAGTTCTTC | CASSESALYNEQFF
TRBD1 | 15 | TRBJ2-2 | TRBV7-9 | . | TGTGCCAGCAGCTTAGGGCAGGGGGCATCCGGGGAGCTGTTTTTT | CASSLGQGASGELFF
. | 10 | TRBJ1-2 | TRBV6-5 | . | TGTGCCAGCAGTTTGGGTGGCTACACCTTC | CASSLGGYTF
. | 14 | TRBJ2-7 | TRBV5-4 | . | TGTGCCAGCAGTTCGACATCCCGGCCCTACGAGCAGTACTTC | CASSSTSRPYEQYF
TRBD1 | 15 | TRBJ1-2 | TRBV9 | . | TGTGCCAGCAGCGCTTACTCGACAGGGAACTATGGCTACACCTTC | CASSAYSTGNYGYTF
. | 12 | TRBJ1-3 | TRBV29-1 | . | TGCAGCGTTGAAGGGGCTGGAAACACCATATATTTT | CSVEGAGNTIYF
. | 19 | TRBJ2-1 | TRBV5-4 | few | TGTGCCAGCAAAACGGGACAGCCTGGGGGGGGTGCCTCCTACAATGAGCAGTTCTTC | CASKTGQPGGGASYNEQFF
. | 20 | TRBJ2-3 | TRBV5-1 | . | TGCGCCAGCAGCTTGGTCCCCCCGGCAGCGGGTAGTGTGGGTGCAGATACGCAGTATTTT | CASSLVPPAAGSVGADTQYF
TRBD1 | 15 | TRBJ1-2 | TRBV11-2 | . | TGTGCCAGCAGAATCGACCGGGACAGTTTCTATGGCTACACCTTC | CASRIDRDSFYGYTF
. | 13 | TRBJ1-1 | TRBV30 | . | TGTGCCTGGATGCGTGATTCAAACACTGAAGCTTTCTTT | CAWMRDSNTEAFF
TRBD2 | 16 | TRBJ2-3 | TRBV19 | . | TGTGCCACCAGACTAGCGGGGAAACCTAGCACAGATACGCAGTATTTT | CATRLAGKPSTDTQYF
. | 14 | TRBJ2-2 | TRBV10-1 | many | TGCGCCAGCAGTGAGTCATACGTCACCGGGGAGCTGTTTTTT | CASSESYVTGELFF
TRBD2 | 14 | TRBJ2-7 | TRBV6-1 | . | TGTGCCACCAGGAAGAGGGGAGGGACCTACGAGCAGTACTTC | CATRKRGGTYEQYF
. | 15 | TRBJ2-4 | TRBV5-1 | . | TGCGCCAGCAGCTTGGCGGGAGACAGGGCTGACATTCAGTACTTC | CASSLAGDRADIQYF
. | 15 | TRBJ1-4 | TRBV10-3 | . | TGTGCCATCAGTGAGTCAGGGGGATCTAATGAAAAACTGTTTTTT | CAISESGGSNEKLFF
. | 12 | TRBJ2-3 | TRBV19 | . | TGTGCCAGTTCCTTGGACTACCATACGCAGTATTTT | CASSLDYHTQYF
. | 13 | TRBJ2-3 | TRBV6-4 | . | TGTGCCAGCAGTGACTCGGGTTCGGCGACGCAGTATTTT | CASSDSGSATQYF